A selection of T cell receptor beta chains follows, all from one sample in a study of T-cell reconstitution after alpha-beta-depleted transplantation in children. TCRdb ran MiXCR on the PCR reads and lists one entry per CDR3 protein. Of about 340,000 distinct CDR3 sequences listed, 10% are singletons. This material consisted of PBMCs from the stem cell graft donor, taken from the stem cell graft. These receptors originate from a human donor who donated a stem cell graft to a child with acute lymphoblastic leukemia. CDR3s include the opening cysteine and the closing phenylalanine or tryptophan. The order of the fields is CDR3 protein, CDR3 DNA, clone size, V gene, D gene, J gene. A D gene is named only where the DNA matches it firmly. Clone size appears in some rows only: once, few, many, or a class for an expanded clone.

CDR3: CASCFGTSGRGNTGELFF
DNA: TGTGCCAGCTGTTTTGGGACTAGCGGGAGGGGGAACACCGGGGAGCTGTTTTTT
size: NA
V: TRBV12-3/TRBV12-4
D: TRBD2
J: TRBJ2-2

CDR3: CASSLLGNTEAFF
DNA: TGTGCCAGCAGTTTATTGGGGAACACTGAAGCTTTCTTT
size: many
V: TRBV28
D: NA
J: TRBJ1-1

CDR3: CASSTGGTASYNEQFF
DNA: TGCGCCAGCAGCACAGGAGGGACAGCTTCCTACAATGAGCAGTTCTTC
size: many
V: TRBV5-1
D: NA
J: TRBJ2-1

CDR3: CASSQNHSPNTGELFF
DNA: TGTGCCAGCAGCCAGAATCATAGTCCGAACACCGGGGAGCTGTTTTTT
size: many
V: TRBV4-2
D: NA
J: TRBJ2-2

CDR3: CASSQVAREVSTSYNSPLQF
DNA: TGTGCCAGCAGCCAAGTAGCCCGTGAAGTATCTACGTCCTATAATTCACCCCTCCAATTT
size: NA
V: TRBV4-2
D: NA
J: TRBJ1-6

CDR3: CASSYEYEQYF
DNA: TGTGCCAGCAGTTATGAATACGAGCAGTACTTC
size: many
V: TRBV6-5
D: NA
J: TRBJ2-7

CDR3: CSARDVGGSAGNTIYF
DNA: TGCAGTGCTAGAGACGTTGGGGGCTCTGCCGGAAACACCATATATTTT
size: many
V: TRBV20-1
D: NA
J: TRBJ1-3

CDR3: CAISEDGASNQPQHF
DNA: TGTGCCATCAGTGAGGACGGGGCCAGCAATCAGCCCCAGCATTTT
size: NA
V: TRBV10-3
D: NA
J: TRBJ1-5

CDR3: CATSPPGQGTWYGYTF
DNA: TGTGCCACCAGCCCACCGGGACAGGGGACCTGGTATGGCTACACCTTC
size: many
V: TRBV15
D: TRBD1
J: TRBJ1-2

CDR3: CSSEVTYNEQFF
DNA: TGCAGTTCGGAAGTGACCTACAATGAGCAGTTCTTC
size: few
V: TRBV20-1
D: NA
J: TRBJ2-1

CDR3: CSASDRGNTNTGELFF
DNA: TGCAGTGCTTCGGACAGGGGGAACACGAACACCGGGGAGCTGTTTTTT
size: few
V: TRBV20-1
D: TRBD1
J: TRBJ2-2

CDR3: CASSQDIAGGRGELFF
DNA: TGCGCCAGCAGCCAAGATATAGCGGGAGGGCGCGGGGAGCTGTTTTTT
size: NA
V: TRBV4-3
D: TRBD2
J: TRBJ2-2

CDR3: CSANPGRLQYEQYF
DNA: TGCAGTGCTAACCCCGGGAGGTTACAGTACGAGCAGTACTTC
size: few
V: TRBV20-1
D: TRBD2
J: TRBJ2-7

CDR3: CASSADPGQGYSPLHF
DNA: TGTGCCAGCAGCGCCGATCCGGGACAGGGTTACTCACCCCTCCACTTT
size: NA
V: TRBV7-2
D: TRBD1
J: TRBJ1-6

CDR3: CASSPSYNEQFF
DNA: TGTGCCAGCAGCCCCTCCTACAATGAGCAGTTCTTC
size: many
V: TRBV19
D: NA
J: TRBJ2-1

CDR3: CASSLEGGRDSYEQYF
DNA: TGCGCCAGCAGCTTGGAAGGCGGGAGGGACTCCTACGAGCAGTACTTC
size: few
V: TRBV5-1
D: TRBD2
J: TRBJ2-7

CDR3: CASSLGGAHPSGRAVYEQYF
DNA: TGTGCCAGCAGCTTAGGGGGGGCCCACCCTAGCGGGAGGGCCGTCTACGAGCAGTACTTC
size: NA
V: TRBV11-2
D: TRBD2
J: TRBJ2-7

CDR3: CASSLRLGGYNEQFF
DNA: TGTGCCAGCAGTTTGCGGCTCGGGGGGTACAATGAGCAGTTCTTC
size: many
V: TRBV27
D: TRBD2
J: TRBJ2-1

CDR3: CSARDSSGRSYNEQFF
DNA: TGCAGTGCTAGAGATTCTAGCGGGAGATCCTACAATGAGCAGTTCTTC
size: few
V: TRBV20-1
D: TRBD2
J: TRBJ2-1

CDR3: CASSYVLRTTFSGANVLTF
DNA: TGTGCCAGCAGCTACGTCCTACGGACGACCTTCTCTGGGGCCAACGTCCTGACTTTC
size: NA
V: TRBV11-2
D: NA
J: TRBJ2-6

CDR3: CASSFDRGFPYEQYF
DNA: TGTGCCAGCAGCTTTGACAGGGGGTTCCCCTACGAGCAGTACTTC
size: many
V: TRBV7-9
D: TRBD1
J: TRBJ2-7

CDR3: CATSDRVAGVTDTQYF
DNA: TGTGCCACCAGTGATAGAGTAGCGGGAGTCACAGATACGCAGTATTTT
size: few
V: TRBV24-1
D: TRBD2
J: TRBJ2-3

CDR3: CASSSPRGLNTEAFF
DNA: TGTGCCAGCAGCTCCCCCCGAGGGCTTAACACTGAAGCTTTCTTT
size: few
V: TRBV7-9
D: NA
J: TRBJ1-1

CDR3: CASSSGGSPDTQYF
DNA: TGTGCCAGCAGCTCAGGGGGGAGCCCAGATACGCAGTATTTT
size: many
V: TRBV5-6
D: NA
J: TRBJ2-3

CDR3: CASSAPGLGYYGYTF
DNA: TGTGCCAGCAGCGCTCCGGGTCTAGGATACTATGGCTACACCTTC
size: few
V: TRBV9
D: NA
J: TRBJ1-2

CDR3: CSVEGQASSYNEQFF
DNA: TGCAGCGTTGAAGGACAGGCGAGCTCCTACAATGAGCAGTTCTTC
size: NA
V: TRBV29-1
D: NA
J: TRBJ2-1

CDR3: CASSLMAGGRYEQYF
DNA: TGTGCCAGCAGTTTAATGGCAGGGGGCAGGTACGAGCAGTACTTC
size: many
V: TRBV28
D: TRBD1
J: TRBJ2-7

CDR3: CATSRGDRGYGYTF
DNA: TGTGCCACCAGCAGAGGGGACAGGGGCTATGGCTACACCTTC
size: few
V: TRBV15
D: TRBD1
J: TRBJ1-2

CDR3: CATRGIPETQYF
DNA: TGTGCCACCCGCGGGATCCCAGAGACCCAGTACTTC
size: NA
V: TRBV7-8
D: NA
J: TRBJ2-5

CDR3: CATSSRRTSGTGDEQFF
DNA: TGTGCCACCAGCTCTCGGCGGACTAGCGGGACGGGGGATGAGCAGTTCTTC
size: NA
V: TRBV15
D: TRBD2
J: TRBJ2-1

CDR3: CASSLTPGPKNIQYF
DNA: TGTGCCAGCAGTTTGACGCCGGGACCTAAAAACATTCAGTACTTC
size: NA
V: TRBV28
D: NA
J: TRBJ2-4